Below are 32 T cell receptor beta chains sequenced from a single sample in a study of vaccination and CD4 T cells after COVID-19. The sample's treatment: approximately 9-day PBMC culture with coronavirus spike peptide pools or control peptides (ViraFEST assay). Sequencing of the DNA from cultured CD4+ T cells was carried out with the Oncomine TCR Beta short-read assay. From the PCR reads, TCRdb called clonotypes with MiXCR, one entry per CDR3 protein. Among under 15,000 distinct CDR3 sequences listed, 50% were seen once. The antigens for these receptors are not known. Sequenced: CD4+ T cells from blood, cultured in vitro. The receptor source for this set is a human donor who had recovered from COVID-19.

The chain combines TRBV27 with TRBJ1-5; TRBD1 matches 7 bases. The CDR3 loop spans 15 amino acids. V gave up 6 bases and J gave up 3 bases; unmatched junction bases: 8. Germline values: CDR1 MNHEY, CDR2 SMNVEV (reference sequence). In DNA, the CDR3 is TGTGCCAGCAGGGATTTACAGGGGTACAATCAGCCCCAGCATTTT. Translation: CASRDLQGYNQPQHF.

CDR3: CASSYGTFTDTQYF. The DNA for the CDR3 is TGTGCCAGCAGCTACGGGACTTTTACAGATACGCAGTATTTT. This rearrangement joins TRBV6-2 or TRBV6-3 to TRBJ2-3; tentative D call: TRBD2 (6 bases). Trimming cost V 6 bases and J 3 bases, with 13 bases left between them. This CDR3 has 14 amino acids. CDR1 MNHEY and CDR2 SVGEGT come from the germline V gene.

The genes are TRBV11-2 and TRBJ2-1, with D possibly TRBD2 on 6 matching bases. CDR3 length equals 15 residues. Germline V gives CDR1 SGHAT, CDR2 FQNNGV. V was shortened by 7 bases and J by 9 bases, with 22 bases between the two germline ends. The CDR3 loop reads CASNSETRSQSEQFF. DNA of the CDR3: TGTGCCAGCAACTCGGAGACTAGGTCCCAATCTGAGCAGTTCTTC.

This clonotype was picked up a small number of times. V gene TRBV20-1 combines with J gene TRBJ2-5, with D possibly being TRBD1 (6 bases). The CDR3 sequence is 12 residues long. Germline V CDR1 and CDR2: DFQATT, SNEGSKA (reference sequence). The CDR3 spells CSGTGWEETQYF. The CDR3 region has the DNA TGCAGCGGAACAGGGTGGGAAGAGACCCAGTACTTC.

The V call is TRBV2, the J call TRBJ2-1; 9 nucleotides agree with TRBD2. The CDR3 sequence is 15 residues long. Looked up from germline, CDR1 is SNHLY and CDR2 is FYNNEI. The V and J ends lost 5 bases and 9 bases, in that order; junction bases with no gene match: 11. This CDR3 reads CASSSSGRPRVEQFF. For the CDR3, the DNA is TGTGCCAGCAGTAGTAGCGGGAGACCCCGGGTTGAGCAGTTCTTC.

This clonotype is a singleton in its sample. The rearrangement uses TRBV5-4 and TRBJ2-7, with 7 bases aligning to TRBD1. CDR1 is SGHNT and CDR2 is YYREEE in the germline V gene (reference sequence). Trimming at V came to 2 bases and at J to 7 bases, leaving 9 bases not matched to a gene. This CDR3 has 14 amino acids. The CDR3 sequence: CASSFTGAPGEQYF. The CDR3 DNA reads TGTGCCAGCAGCTTCACAGGGGCCCCCGGGGAGCAGTACTTC.

The V gene is TRBV20-1, the J gene TRBJ2-3; D is uncertain. The CDR3 is made up of 14 amino acids. Looked up from germline, CDR1 is DFQATT and CDR2 is SNEGSKA (reference sequence). Trimming shortened V by 3 bases and J by 0 bases, and 10 bases separated the two germline ends. The CDR3 spells CSASGIPSTDTQYF. CDR3 nucleotides: TGCAGTGCTAGTGGAATCCCAAGCACAGATACGCAGTATTTT.

The rearrangement uses TRBV28 and TRBJ2-3; 7 nucleotides match TRBD2. The CDR3 runs to 14 residues. The J segment lost 3 bases and the V segment lost 3 bases, leaving 3 bases of the junction unmatched. Germline V gene sequence: CDR1 MDHEN, CDR2 SYDVKM. The CDR3 coding sequence is TGTGCCAGCAGTTTCCGCGGGAGAACAGATACGCAGTATTTT. This gives the protein CASSFRGRTDTQYF.

The chain links TRBV28 to TRBJ2-3; a possible D gene is TRBD2 (5 bases). Per the germline V gene, CDR1 is MDHEN and CDR2 is SYDVKM. The CDR3 is made up of 15 amino acids. Trimming removed 5 bases at V and 2 bases at J, with 14 bases between. The CDR3 coding sequence is TGTGCCAGCAGTCCGAGGCGCGGGTACACAGATACGCAGTATTTT. This encodes CASSPRRGYTDTQYF.

This clonotype was counted only a few times. The rearrangement links TRBV27 to TRBJ2-6, with D perhaps TRBD1 (5 bases). CDR3 size: 14 residues. V was trimmed by 6 bases and J by 0 bases, leaving 6 bases between them. In germline, CDR1 is MNHEY, CDR2 SMNVEV (reference sequence). Here the CDR3 DNA reads TGTGCCAGCAGGGGGCTCTCTGGGGCCAACGTCCTGACTTTC. Translation gives CASRGLSGANVLTF.

This clonotype was counted once. V usage is TRBV7-9 and J usage is TRBJ2-2; the D gene is possibly TRBD1 (5 bases). This CDR3 has 14 residues. The germline V gene has CDR1 SEHNR and CDR2 FQNEAQ (reference sequence). Trimming took 5 bases from V and 6 from J, leaving 13 bases between them. The CDR3 DNA is TGTGCCAGCAGCACCATTTGGGGCCCCGGGGAGCTGTTTTTT. This translates into CASSTIWGPGELFF.

The CDR3 nucleotides are TGCAGTGCTAGTCTTCGGACTAGCGGGAGCAGGACCCAGTACTTC. Translated, it gives CSASLRTSGSRTQYF. The chain employs TRBV20-1 and TRBJ2-5; 13 bases match TRBD2. The junction had 8 bases not matched to a gene; V was cut back by 3 bases and J by 7 bases. This CDR3 has 15 residues. The germline gives CDR1 DFQATT, CDR2 SNEGSKA (reference sequence).

Note on this clonotype: Its ends do not fully match the called genes, so a read error is possible. The DNA of the CDR3 is TGTGCCAGCAGCGTGAGGCGGGGTTTCCTAGAGACCCAGTGCTTC. Residues: CASSVRRGFLETQCF. The V gene is TRBV7-9, the J gene TRBJ2-5; the D gene is possibly TRBD2 (6 bases). The CDR3 has 15 amino acids. Germline V gene data show CDR1 as SEHNR and CDR2 as FQNEAQ (reference sequence).

This clonotype was recorded a few times. The chain is built from TRBV20-1 and TRBJ1-5; weak D call: TRBD1 (5 bases). The CDR3 contains 14 residues. Trimming removed 2 bases at V and 4 bases at J, with 12 bases between. CDR1 and CDR2 (germline): DFQATT, SNEGSKA (reference sequence). CDR3 nucleotides: TGCAGTGCTAGAAAGGCAGGGCAAAATCAGCCCCAGCATTTT. It is translated as CSARKAGQNQPQHF.

The genes are TRBV20-1 and TRBJ2-3; TRBD2 aligns across 7 bases. The CDR3 extends over 14 amino acids. Per the germline V gene, CDR1 is DFQATT and CDR2 is SNEGSKA (reference sequence). V lost 3 bases and J lost 7; bases outside the gene matches: 10. The CDR3, as DNA: TGCAGTGCTAGTCCAGCGGGACGGACGAATACGCAGTATTTT. As protein: CSASPAGRTNTQYF.

This chain's CDR3 is CASSLPRRTVNTGELFF. In nucleotides, the CDR3 is TGTGCCAGCAGCTTACCCCGACGGACGGTAAACACCGGGGAGCTGTTTTTT. The chain recombines TRBV7-9 with TRBJ2-2, with D uncertain. With 2 bases removed from V and 2 bases from J, the gap between germline ends came to 15 bases. Germline CDR1 and CDR2: SEHNR and FQNEAQ (reference sequence). This CDR3 contains 17 residues.

This chain uses TRBV2 with TRBJ2-1; 10 nucleotides agree with TRBD2. Germline trimming cut 3 bases from V and 10 bases from J; bases unmatched to any gene: 9. Germline V CDR1 and CDR2: SNHLY, FYNNEI. This CDR3 comprises 15 residues. The CDR3, as DNA: TGTGCCAGCAGTGATAAAACTAGCGGGACACGGGAGCAGTTCTTC. This encodes CASSDKTSGTREQFF. Full variable domain (outside the CDR3, taken from reference TRBV2 and TRBJ2-1): EPEVTQTPSHQVTQMGQEVILRCVPISNHLYFYWYRQILGQKVEFLVSFYNNEISEKSEIFDDQFSVERPDGSNFTLKIRSTKLEDSAMYFCASSDKTSGTREQFFGPGTRLTVL.

The V call is TRBV12-3 or TRBV12-4, the J call TRBJ2-1, with unresolved D. This CDR3 is built from 15 residues. V was trimmed by 3 bases and J by 0 bases, leaving 9 bases between them. CDR3 region: CASSFSRSSYNEQFF. In DNA, the CDR3 is TGTGCCAGCAGTTTTAGCAGGTCCTCCTACAATGAGCAGTTCTTC.

J is TRBJ2-2 and V is TRBV25-1; the match to TRBD1 covers 8 bases. There are 14 residues in the CDR3. Trimming removed 3 bases from V and 3 bases from J; junction bases left unmatched: 0. Germline V CDR1 and CDR2: MGHDK, SYGVNS. DNA for the CDR3: TGTGCCAGCAGTGAGGACAGGGACACCGGGGAGCTGTTTTTT. Its protein product is CASSEDRDTGELFF.

In this sample, this clonotype turned up a few times. The genes are TRBV7-9 and TRBJ1-4; D is uncertain. The CDR3 consists of 15 residues. V lost 5 bases and J lost 3, with 13 bases in between. CDR1 is SEHNR, CDR2 FQNEAQ, per germline (reference sequence). The CDR3 bases are TGTGCCAGCAGCCAGCGACACCCAGCTAATGAAAAACTGTTTTTT. As protein: CASSQRHPANEKLFF.

The chain is built from TRBV2 and TRBJ1-5; the D is unclear. Germline V gives CDR1 SNHLY, CDR2 FYNNEI. The CDR3 contains 13 residues. Trimming removed 6 bases at V and 1 base at J, with 7 bases between. The CDR3 nucleotides read TGTGCCAGCAGGGGCAGGAGCAATCAGCCCCAGCATTTT. Translating gives CASRGRSNQPQHF.

The chain joins TRBV20-1 to TRBJ2-2; 7 positions match TRBD2. Germline CDR1 reads DFQATT; CDR2 reads SNEGSKA (reference sequence). V was clipped by 3 bases and J by 6 bases; unmatched bases: 7. The CDR3 has 14 amino acids. Here the CDR3 reads CSARWTSRSGELFF. CDR3 coding DNA: TGCAGTGCTAGGTGGACTAGTAGGTCCGGGGAGCTGTTTTTT.

J is TRBJ1-5 and V is TRBV28; TRBD1 matches at 9 bases. The CDR3 length is 16 residues. V dropped 6 bases and J dropped 6; count of bases not matched to a gene: 12. Germline CDR1 and CDR2: MDHEN and SYDVKM. CDR3: CASRITGTGRTQPQHF. The CDR3 DNA follows: TGTGCCAGCAGGATAACCGGGACAGGGAGGACTCAGCCCCAGCATTTT.

This clonotype occurred a few times. This chain links TRBV2 with TRBJ1-5; D gene unclear. Germline V gene data show CDR1 as SNHLY and CDR2 as FYNNEI. This CDR3 is built from 14 residues. V gave up 7 bases and J gave up 4 bases, with 14 bases separating them. CDR3 in amino acids: CASNREQLNQPQHF. CDR3 coding DNA: TGTGCCAGCAATAGGGAACAGCTAAATCAGCCCCAGCATTTT. The complete variable domain, with remaining parts taken from reference TRBV2 and TRBJ1-5, reads EPEVTQTPSHQVTQMGQEVILRCVPISNHLYFYWYRQILGQKVEFLVSFYNNEISEKSEIFDDQFSVERPDGSNFTLKIRSTKLEDSAMYFCASNREQLNQPQHFGDGTRLSIL.

There are a few counts of this clonotype. V and J are TRBV20-1 and TRBJ1-6; 8 nucleotides align to TRBD1. The CDR3 totals 15 residues. Germline V gene data show CDR1 as DFQATT and CDR2 as SNEGSKA (reference sequence). V lost 5 bases and J lost 12; bases outside the gene matches: 15. Here the CDR3 reads CSAPIPTGATRPLHF. As DNA, the CDR3 is TGCAGTGCTCCGATCCCGACAGGGGCGACGCGACCCCTCCACTTT.

The gene calls are TRBV18 and TRBJ1-6; the D gene is possibly TRBD1 (5 bases). The CDR3 is made up of 13 amino acids. Trimming cost V 2 bases and J 14 bases, with 13 bases left between them. From germline, CDR1 is KGHSH and CDR2 LQKENI. The CDR3 DNA is TGTGCCAGCTCACCATCGGGGGAGGGGACCCTCCACTTT. Translating it yields CASSPSGEGTLHF. Based on the CDR3 plus reference TRBV18 and TRBJ1-6, the full variable domain is NAGVMQNPRHLVRRRGQEARLRCSPMKGHSHVYWYRQLPEEGLKFMVYLQKENIIDESGMPKERFSAEFPKEGPSILRIQQVVRGDSAAYFCASSPSGEGTLHFGNGTRLTVT.

This chain links TRBV2 with TRBJ2-2; D remains ambiguous. Looked up from germline, CDR1 is SNHLY and CDR2 is FYNNEI. The ends were cut back, 5 bases at V and 2 bases at J, with 12 bases in the middle. The CDR3 length is 15 residues. Here the CDR3 reads CASSSETLNTGELFF. The CDR3 DNA sequence: TGTGCCAGCAGTTCGGAAACACTAAACACCGGGGAGCTGTTTTTT.

The CDR3 sequence: CASSLVLQREKTQYF. The DNA for the CDR3 is TGTGCCAGCAGCTTAGTTCTGCAGCGGGAAAAGACCCAGTACTTC. This chain links TRBV7-2 with TRBJ2-5; TRBD2 matches 7 bases. V was clipped by 1 base and J by 6 bases; unmatched bases: 8. This CDR3 comprises 15 residues. Per germline, CDR1 SGHTA and CDR2 FQGNSA.

The chain couples TRBV7-8 to TRBJ2-2; 8 bases are a match to TRBD1. Losses at the gene ends were 6 bases for V and 3 bases for J; bases not matched to a gene: 15. The CDR3 has 18 residues. Germline V CDR1 and CDR2: SGHVS, FQNEAQ. The CDR3 region is CASSFSSGGGRYTGELFF. The CDR3 DNA sequence: TGTGCCAGCAGTTTTTCTTCAGGGGGCGGCAGGTACACCGGGGAGCTGTTTTTT.

Only a few counts were recorded for this clonotype. The chain is built from TRBV6-1 and TRBJ2-3, with D perhaps matching TRBD2 (7 bases). The V and J ends lost 6 bases and 6 bases respectively, with 19 bases between them. The CDR3 is made up of 15 amino acids. Germline CDR1 is MNHNS and CDR2 is SASEGT. The CDR3 loop reads CASRAAGAARDTQYF. The CDR3 bases are TGTGCCAGCAGAGCCGCGGGGGCCGCGAGGGATACGCAGTATTTT.

This clonotype appeared a few times. The chain has TRBV29-1 and TRBJ2-5; D is unresolved. CDR1 and CDR2 from the germline V gene are SQVTM and ANQGSEA. This CDR3 has 11 amino acids. V was shortened by 8 bases and J by 1 base, with 8 bases between the two germline ends. The CDR3 DNA reads as TGCAGCCCAACAAGCCAAGAGACCCAGTACTTC. This sequence encodes CSPTSQETQYF.

For the CDR3, the DNA is TGTGCCAGCAGTAAGGGAACTAGCTTTCCAGATACGCAGTATTTT. Amino acid sequence: CASSKGTSFPDTQYF. The chain combines TRBV6-2 or TRBV6-3 with TRBJ2-3; TRBD2 is a possible D gene (6 bases). CDR1 MNHEY and CDR2 SVGEGT come from the germline V gene. V was shortened by 5 bases and J by 4 bases, with 16 bases between the two germline ends. There are 15 residues in the CDR3.